This TCR beta chain is from a study of cytomegalovirus exposure and HLA in healthy donors (dated by TCRdb to 2015 to 2018). Study-wide context: A later analysis indicated that the roughly 120 validation repertoires were generated on the platform also employed for the approximately 700 repertoires of the first cohort. The aim of the study was to test whether cataloging public T cell receptors could identify signatures of past pathogen exposure. A separate validation cohort of roughly 130 different subjects was used in addition to the approximately 700-subject first cohort. The study combined high-throughput TCR immunosequencing, statistical association of individual TCRs with disease status, and machine learning to predict cytomegalovirus infection status. Here is what the overall study found, with its caveats: All 110 or so repertoires were used to score co-occurrence in the validation cohort in a later analysis, because that analysis had no HLA typing for the cohort. In a later analysis, TCRs clustered in the first cohort were found to also tend to co-occur in the approximately 110 validation repertoires, with about 94% of cluster scores above 0. In vitro tests confirmed that three of the cytomegalovirus-associated TCR beta chains recognize cytomegalovirus antigens. Across donors, most TCR sequences were observed very rarely, whereas some public TCRs were present in many individuals. The study listed 170 or so TCR beta chains as associated with cytomegalovirus. The classifier was reported to diagnose cytomegalovirus status with high specificity and sensitivity in both the original and validation cohorts. It was suggested by the authors that the approach could potentially be generalized to other disease states and immunological phenotypes.

The donors were included in the validation cohort of roughly 120 subjects, a group kept apart from the approximately 670-subject first cohort. Points on this clone: Its binding antigen is unknown. Per-nucleotide qualities are absent, and no much larger clonotype sits a single base away.

Spanning cysteine to phenylalanine, the CDR3 consists of 13 amino acids. Only CDR3 DNA is held: 39 bases, read in frame from base 1. CDR1 and CDR2 were assigned from the germline V gene as SGHVS and FQNEAQ. The trim is 2 bases for V and 0 bases for J, with a gap of 4 bases between the germline ends. The receptor library was made with the immunoSEQ multiplex PCR assay. The paper's data handling went like this. A statistical classification framework was developed to diagnose cytomegalovirus status using the catalog of TCR beta chain sequences. This immuneACCESS table, as held by TCRdb, lists in-frame sequences with V and J called but not all clones. Of the missing ones, under half trace to an unresolved V gene in checked studies; the others have no known cause. V and J calls plus clone size are reproduced from that table; the DNA served to infer D and trimming. For this sample there are roughly 60,000 clones; 85% to 95% appear just once. 5.8% of the sample comes from the top ten.

Specimen: PBMCs. Rearrangement joined TRBV7-8 to TRBJ1-1, with the D gene not clear enough to name. This sequence originates from a woman under 30 in good health and CMV-seropositive. The CDR3 region: CASSLFMNTEAFF. The nucleotides read TGTGCCAGCAGCTTATTTATGAACACTGAAGCTTTCTTT.